These 10 T cell receptor beta chains share one sample of origin, sequenced in a study of cytomegalovirus exposure and HLA in healthy donors. With 60 Vbeta and 13 Jbeta primers, the PCR was carried out. Here immunoSEQ multiplex PCR was the method, and the copy in TCRdb shows in-frame clones only, minus some. The table has 130,000 or so clones, approximately 80% seen once; the top ten hold more than 1.5%. Material: PBMCs. Receptor source: a man in his forties or fifties in good health and CMV-seronegative.

V gene TRBV28 combines with J gene TRBJ2-7; 9 bases are a match to TRBD1. Germline assignment: CDR1 MDHEN and CDR2 SYDVKM. The V gene end was trimmed by 5 bases and the J gene end by 2 bases; junction bases not matched to a gene: 7. The CDR3 totals 15 residues. The CDR3 protein is CASSGGDRAAYEQYF. CDR3 nucleotides: TGTGCCAGCAGTGGGGGGGACAGGGCCGCCTACGAGCAGTACTTC.

V usage is TRBV9 and J usage is TRBJ1-3; 7 nucleotides match TRBD1. Germline CDR1 and CDR2: SGDLS and YYNGEE. This CDR3 is built from 14 residues. The V gene end was trimmed by 1 base and the J gene end by 9 bases; junction bases not matched to a gene: 7. CDR3 loop: CASSVQGEIGTIYF. The CDR3 nucleotides read TGTGCCAGCAGCGTACAGGGGGAGATCGGCACCATATATTTT.

The chain couples TRBV4-3 to TRBJ2-3; 15 bases map to TRBD2. Unmatched junction bases numbered 11, after V lost 1 base and J lost 3 bases. CDR1 is LGHNA, CDR2 YSLEER, per germline. The CDR3 loop spans 20 amino acids. The CDR3 is CASSQGTSGREPYTTDTQYF. The CDR3 bases are TGCGCCAGCAGCCAAGGGACTAGCGGGAGGGAGCCATACACTACAGATACGCAGTATTTT.

The gene calls are TRBV5-1 and TRBJ2-2; D is perhaps TRBD2 (5 bases). Trimming stripped 4 bases from V and 0 bases from J, with 13 bases between. The CDR3 contains 16 residues. CDR1 is SGHRS and CDR2 is YFSETQ in the germline V gene. In DNA, the CDR3 is TGCGCCAGCAGCCTGGAGGACTTAACGAACACCGGGGAGCTGTTTTTT. Translating gives CASSLEDLTNTGELFF.

J is TRBJ1-2 and V is TRBV7-2; TRBD1 might be the D (5 bases). This CDR3 region has 13 residues. Germline CDR1 SGHTA, CDR2 FQGNSA. V was cut by 3 bases and J by 7 bases, with 12 bases left in between. CDR3 in DNA: TGTGCCAGCAGCTTCCAGGGTGATGGTGGCTACACCTTC. Translating gives CASSFQGDGGYTF.

The CDR3, as DNA: TGTGCCAGCAGTTTGTTTACAGGGGGCCGGGAGCAGTACTTC. As protein: CASSLFTGGREQYF. The V and J genes are TRBV28 and TRBJ2-7; 9 bases are a match to TRBD1. V lost 3 bases, J lost 7 bases, and 7 bases stayed unmatched. Germline V gives CDR1 MDHEN, CDR2 SYDVKM. There are 14 residues in the CDR3.

The rearrangement uses TRBV30 and TRBJ2-7; a possible D gene is TRBD2 (5 bases). Germline V lookup: CDR1 GTSNPN, CDR2 SVGIG (reference sequence). This CDR3 is built from 13 residues. V was clipped by 0 bases and J by 9 bases, with 15 bases between them. The CDR3 DNA follows: TGTGCCTGGAGTGTAACCGGAGGTGTGAGGCAGTACTTC. Its translation is CAWSVTGGVRQYF.

V usage is TRBV4-3 and J usage is TRBJ2-4; the match to TRBD1 covers 8 bases. Germline-derived CDR1 and CDR2 are LGHNA and YSLEER. The CDR3 sequence is 13 residues long. V lost 4 bases and J lost 8; bases outside the gene matches: 4. The CDR3 spells CASSPTGQDIQYF. The CDR3 nucleotides read TGCGCCAGCAGCCCGACGGGACAGGACATTCAGTACTTC.

This chain joins TRBV15 and TRBJ2-2; TRBD1 might be the D (6 bases). V lost 6 bases and J 1 base, leaving 9 bases between the germline ends. This CDR3 is built from 14 residues. Germline V lookup: CDR1 LNHNV, CDR2 YYDKDF (reference sequence). In nucleotides, the CDR3 is TGTGCCACCAGACAGGGCGGGAACACCGGGGAGCTGTTTTTT. Translated, it gives CATRQGGNTGELFF.

V usage is TRBV18 and J usage is TRBJ2-2, with D maybe TRBD1 (6 bases). The CDR3 is 16 amino acids. Between the trimmed V and J ends, which lost 0 bases and 6 bases, there was a span of 14 bases. CDR1 and CDR2 from the germline V gene are KGHSH and LQKENI. As DNA, the CDR3 is TGTGCCAGCTCACCACCGAGTATCAGGGGTGCCGGGGAGCTGTTTTTT. Translated: CASSPPSIRGAGELFF.